This T cell receptor (beta chain) appears in the sequencing data of a study of blood T cell repertoires in COVID-19. CDR1 and CDR2 (germline): LNHDA, SQIVND (reference sequence). This CDR3 has 17 amino acids. V shed 7 bases, J shed 8 bases, and the junction held 12 bases outside the gene matches. Those enrolled, adults aged roughly 18 to 95 years, came from under 25 US areas. Participant reports of clinical history set cohort assignment. Repertoires were generated with immunoSEQ multiplex PCR, while TCRdb's copy carries only in-frame clones and drops some. The table includes 200,000 to 250,000 clones, around 86% detected once.

The sequenced sample consisted of PBMCs or T cells enriched from blood (not recorded which). This chain links TRBV19 with TRBJ2-4; 15 bases line up with TRBD2. The sequence was collected from a woman between 45 and 65 years old with acute COVID-19. The CDR3 DNA reads TGTGCCAGTACCCGGACTAGCGGGGGGGTCGTAAGAGACATTCAGTACTTC. Residues: CASTRTSGGVVRDIQYF.